The source of this T cell receptor (beta chain) is a study of T cell repertoires in cytomegalovirus infection. Study observations and caveats: Dominating the ex vivo response were HLA-C-restricted CMV-specific TCR beta clonotypes.

TCRdb redid the calling of the reads with MiXCR, one entry per CDR3 protein. The sample holds fewer than 900,000 distinct CDR3 sequences; roughly 28% are singletons and the top ten take 10% to 15%. This clonotype was picked up a small number of times. Its target is not known. Between the trimmed V and J ends, which lost 3 bases and 4 bases, there was a span of 12 bases. CDR1 SGHVS and CDR2 FNYEAQ come from the germline V gene. CDR3 length: 14 amino acids. This clonotype originated in a human donor in good health (CMV status not recorded). Some clones in this sample may be carry-over from other donors' samples. Here the sequenced sample was cultured CD8+ T cells from PBMCs, taken from culture after CMV antigen stimulation. This chain connects TRBV7-6 to TRBJ1-1; D call uncertain. CDR3 in DNA: TGTGCCAGCAGCTTCCCACAAGGACCCACTGAAGCTTTCTTT. Protein product: CASSFPQGPTEAFF.